This passage covers 26 T cell receptor beta chains from one sample sequenced in a study of T cells after posttransplantation cyclophosphamide. Cyclophosphamide on days +3 and +4 followed busulfan-fludarabine conditioning and a marrow graft. Using immunoSEQ multiplex PCR, the repertoire was profiled, and TCRdb retains in-frame clones only, with some absent. This repertoire lists roughly 10,000 clones without singletons; approximately 4% sits in the top ten. This specimen consisted of PBMCs, obtained roughly 340 days after allogeneic stem cell transplant with posttransplant cyclophosphamide. Source of these receptors: a male patient aged 50 to 59 who received an allogeneic stem cell transplant from a related donor and was CMV-positive. The graft donor may be the source of some T cells.

The J gene is TRBJ2-5, the V gene TRBV7-2; the D gene is possibly TRBD1 (6 bases). With the DNA end fitting TRBJ2-7 better, the J assignment may be wrong. The V gene's germline CDR1 is SGHTA and CDR2 FQGNSA. The CDR3 extends over 14 amino acids. CDR3 residues: CASSLVQGSYEQYF. The CDR3 DNA follows: TGTGCCAGCAGCTTAGTGCAGGGGTCCTACGAGCAGTACTTC.

This clone was seen many times. The chain recombines TRBV19 with TRBJ2-1, with 12 bases aligning to TRBD2. V lost 5 bases and J lost 1; bases outside the gene matches: 6. In germline, CDR1 is LNHDA, CDR2 SQIVND (reference sequence). The CDR3 loop spans 17 amino acids. The CDR3 protein is CASSLRLAGASYNEQFF. CDR3 bases: TGTGCCAGTAGTCTAAGACTAGCGGGGGCGTCCTACAATGAGCAGTTCTTC.

This clone was recorded at least ten times. The chain couples TRBV2 to TRBJ2-7; 8 bases are shared with TRBD2. The CDR3 runs to 13 residues. Unmatched junction bases numbered 7, after V lost 10 bases and J lost 2 bases. CDR1 and CDR2 (germline): SNHLY, FYNNEI. The CDR3 loop reads CATKLAEPYEQYF. In DNA, the CDR3 is TGTGCCACCAAACTAGCGGAGCCCTACGAGCAGTACTTC.

This clone was detected ten times or more. The chain has TRBV7-9 and TRBJ2-7, with D possibly being TRBD2 (6 bases). The DNA end lines up better with TRBJ2-1; the J call may be wrong. CDR3 length: 15 amino acids. Germline assignment: CDR1 SEHNR and CDR2 FQNEAQ (reference sequence). The CDR3 protein is CASSQPGLRWDEQFF. In nucleotides, the CDR3 is TGTGCCAGCAGTCAACCGGGACTGAGATGGGATGAGCAGTTCTTC.

Ten or more counts support this clone. The chain couples TRBV19 to TRBJ1-5, with D possibly TRBD1 on 5 matching bases. Trimming left V 3 bases short and J 7 bases short, with 13 bases between. The CDR3 extends over 14 amino acids. The V gene's germline CDR1 is LNHDA and CDR2 SQIVND (reference sequence). The CDR3 loop reads CASSIGGGGQPQHF. Written as DNA, the CDR3 is TGTGCCAGTAGTATTGGGGGAGGAGGACAGCCCCAGCATTTT.

This clone is classed as medium-sized. The V gene is TRBV5-4, the J gene TRBJ1-1; D not resolved. There are 14 residues in the CDR3. V was shortened by 2 bases and J by 1 base, with 9 bases between the two germline ends. Germline values: CDR1 SGHNT, CDR2 YYREEE (reference sequence). The CDR3 protein is CASSFTLRNTEAFF. CDR3 nucleotides: TGTGCCAGCAGCTTCACCTTGAGGAACACTGAAGCTTTCTTT.

The chain carries TRBV7-9 and TRBJ1-5, with unresolved D. Trimming shortened V by 3 bases and J by 6 bases, and 15 bases separated the two germline ends. The CDR3 consists of 15 residues. CDR1 and CDR2 from the germline V gene are SEHNR and FQNEAQ (reference sequence). CDR3 loop: CASSFGIGLGQPQHF. CDR3 nucleotides: TGTGCCAGCAGCTTCGGGATCGGTTTAGGTCAGCCCCAGCATTTT.

This clone was observed many times. J is TRBJ2-1 and V is TRBV11-2; D possibly corresponds to TRBD2 (7 bases). The CDR3 has 14 residues. The V gene lost 3 bases and the J gene lost 7 bases, with 13 bases spanning the gap. Per the germline V gene, CDR1 is SGHAT and CDR2 is FQNNGV. The CDR3 region has the DNA TGTGCCAGCAGCTTGCGGGGGCTGGTTAATGAGCAGTTCTTC. Its translation is CASSLRGLVNEQFF.

This clone was detected many times. The chain carries TRBV12-5 and TRBJ2-7; 8 nucleotides align to TRBD2. Germline V lookup: CDR1 LGHNT, CDR2 FRNRAP. The CDR3 totals 16 residues. V lost 0 bases to trimming and J lost 7 bases; unmatched junction nucleotides: 11. The CDR3 coding sequence is TGTGCTAGTGGTTTGGTACTTTCGGGAGGGCCGGGGGAGCAGTACTTC. Translated, it gives CASGLVLSGGPGEQYF.

This clone was counted ten times or more. V and J are TRBV6-5 and TRBJ2-7; D remains ambiguous. Trimming left V 2 bases short and J 2 bases short, with 13 bases between. The CDR3 contains 15 residues. Germline V gene data show CDR1 as MNHEY and CDR2 as SVGAGI. The CDR3 here is CASSYGPGTTYEQYF. CDR3 nucleotides: TGTGCCAGCAGTTACGGGCCAGGTACCACCTACGAGCAGTACTTC.

In this sample, this clone turned up many times. The chain uses TRBV7-9 and TRBJ2-3; 9 positions agree with TRBD2. Germline CDR1 and CDR2: SEHNR and FQNEAQ (reference sequence). This CDR3 has 15 amino acids. The J segment lost 4 bases and the V segment lost 3 bases, leaving 5 bases of the junction unmatched. The CDR3 protein is CASSFVPSGADTQYF. The CDR3 coding sequence is TGTGCCAGCAGCTTTGTTCCTAGCGGGGCAGATACGCAGTATTTT. Full variable domain (outside the CDR3, taken from reference TRBV7-9 and TRBJ2-3): DTGVSQNPRHKITKRGQNVTFRCDPISEHNRLYWYRQTLGQGPEFLTYFQNEAQLEKSRLLSDRFSAERPKGSFSTLEIQRTEQGDSAMYLCASSFVPSGADTQYFGPGTRLTVL.

This clone was seen repeatedly, ten times or more. J is TRBJ2-3 and V is TRBV30, with 9 positions matching TRBD1. J was trimmed by 3 bases and V by 0 bases; bases with no gene match: 10. The CDR3 has 17 residues. Germline V gene sequence: CDR1 GTSNPN, CDR2 SVGIG (reference sequence). The CDR3 protein is CAWSVRIGTGRTDTQYF. The CDR3 DNA follows: TGTGCCTGGAGTGTACGCATCGGGACAGGGCGGACAGATACGCAGTATTTT.

This clone was counted many times. V is TRBV5-4 and J is TRBJ1-1, with a tentative D call TRBD1 (6 bases). The germline CDR1 and CDR2 sequences are SGHNT and YYREEE (reference sequence). V dropped 3 bases and J dropped 4 bases, with 10 bases sitting between them. This CDR3 has 13 residues. The CDR3: CASSSGQFTEAFF. CDR3 bases: TGTGCCAGCAGCTCGGGACAATTCACTGAAGCTTTCTTT.

This clone was seen many times. This chain connects TRBV27 to TRBJ2-1, with a tentative D call TRBD1 (5 bases). The CDR3 length is 16 residues. Germline V CDR1 and CDR2: MNHEY, SMNVEV (reference sequence). Trimming removed 0 bases from V and 0 bases from J, with 9 bases in between. In DNA, the CDR3 is TGTGCCAGCAGTTTATCGGGGCGGAGCTCCTACAATGAGCAGTTCTTC. It translates to CASSLSGRSSYNEQFF.

This clone was picked up many times. The J gene is TRBJ2-5, the V gene TRBV29-1; D is unclear. With 4 bases removed from V and 5 bases from J, the gap between germline ends came to 8 bases. Germline V lookup: CDR1 SQVTM, CDR2 ANQGSEA. CDR3 length: 11 amino acids. For the CDR3, the DNA is TGCAGCGTTGGACACGCGGAGACCCAGTACTTC. Translated, it gives CSVGHAETQYF. The full variable domain, completed using reference TRBV29-1 and TRBJ2-5, is SAVISQKPSRDICQRGTSLTIQCQVDSQVTMMFWYRQQPGQSLTLIATANQGSEATYESGFVIDKFPISRPNLTFSTLTVSNMSPEDSSIYLCSVGHAETQYFGPGTRLLVL.

This clone occurred many times. V and J are TRBV10-3 and TRBJ2-7, with 12 bases identical to TRBD2. The length of the CDR3 is 16 residues. CDR1 ENHRY and CDR2 SYGVKD come from the germline V gene. J was trimmed by 6 bases and V by 6 bases; bases with no gene match: 12. The CDR3 DNA follows: TGTGCCATCAGAAAAAATCTAGCGGGAGGGCTAGGCGAGCAGTACTTC. This translates into CAIRKNLAGGLGEQYF.

This clone occurred many times. The V gene is TRBV2, the J gene TRBJ2-1; the match to TRBD1 covers 7 bases. CDR1 and CDR2 (germline): SNHLY, FYNNEI. V lost 5 bases, J lost 8 bases, and 3 bases stayed unmatched. The CDR3 loop spans 12 amino acids. CDR3 sequence reads: CASSRQGDEQFF. The CDR3 DNA sequence: TGTGCCAGCAGTCGACAGGGCGATGAGCAGTTCTTC.

This clone was seen repeatedly, ten times or more. The CDR3 DNA reads TGTGCCAGCAGCCCCGGACAGGGAGCCACTGGAAACACCATATATTTT. Translating gives CASSPGQGATGNTIYF. The chain combines TRBV5-4 with TRBJ1-3, with 8 bases identical to TRBD1. Per germline, CDR1 SGHNT and CDR2 YYREEE (reference sequence). The CDR3 sequence is 16 residues long. The V gene end was trimmed by 4 bases and the J gene end by 2 bases; junction bases not matched to a gene: 8. The entire variable domain, with the rest obtained from reference TRBV5-4 and TRBJ1-3, is as follows: ETGVTQSPTHLIKTRGQQVTLRCSSQSGHNTVSWYQQALGQGPQFIFQYYREEENGRGNFPPRFSGLQFPNYSSELNVNALELDDSALYLCASSPGQGATGNTIYFGEGSWLTVV.

In its sample, this clone was seen many times. The chain joins TRBV27 to TRBJ2-7, with 10 nucleotides matching TRBD2. The CDR3 length is 15 residues. The J segment lost 7 bases and the V segment lost 6 bases, leaving 12 bases of the junction unmatched. CDR1 is MNHEY and CDR2 is SMNVEV in the germline V gene (reference sequence). CDR3 loop: CASRAGTSVAGEQYF. CDR3 DNA sequence: TGTGCCAGCAGGGCAGGGACTAGCGTGGCGGGTGAGCAGTACTTC.

The sample holds many counts of this clone. The V gene is TRBV27, the J gene TRBJ2-3, with TRBD2 matching 7 bases. This CDR3 has 17 amino acids. Germline CDR1 reads MNHEY; CDR2 reads SMNVEV (reference sequence). V lost 7 bases, J lost 5 bases, and 18 bases stayed unmatched. CDR3 DNA: TGTGCCAGCACCTCATCTATCAGGAGCGGGGTTGGAGATACGCAGTATTTT. Translated: CASTSSIRSGVGDTQYF.

This clone has a count of ten or more. The chain joins TRBV5-1 to TRBJ2-5; TRBD2 matches at 8 bases. V lost 0 bases and J lost 2; bases outside the gene matches: 6. In germline, CDR1 is SGHRS, CDR2 YFSETQ. The CDR3 covers 16 residues. CDR3 in amino acids: CASSLGGSSGQETQYF. In DNA form, the CDR3 reads TGCGCCAGCAGCTTGGGAGGGTCTAGCGGGCAAGAGACCCAGTACTTC.

This clone was counted many times. The chain recombines TRBV7-9 with TRBJ2-3; no definite D call. Per the germline V gene, CDR1 is SEHNR and CDR2 is FQNEAQ (reference sequence). There are 12 residues in the CDR3. Deletions cut 2 bases from V and 6 bases from J, with 6 bases between. This chain's CDR3 is CASSLRRDTQYF. The CDR3 DNA sequence: TGTGCCAGCAGCTTACGGCGGGATACGCAGTATTTT.

This clone was counted many times. V is TRBV19 and J is TRBJ2-2, with 7 bases identical to TRBD1. Germline V gene sequence: CDR1 LNHDA, CDR2 SQIVND (reference sequence). V lost 5 bases to trimming and J lost 2 bases; unmatched junction nucleotides: 20. The CDR3 has 20 residues. The CDR3 DNA follows: TGTGCCAGTAGTGGAAAATTGTTGTCGGGACAGAACACCAACACCGGGGAGCTGTTTTTT. It translates to CASSGKLLSGQNTNTGELFF.

In its sample, this clone was seen many times. The chain links TRBV30 to TRBJ2-1, with 7 positions matching TRBD1. V shed 8 bases and J 9 bases; nucleotides not matched to a gene: 10. Germline V gene sequence: CDR1 GTSNPN, CDR2 SVGIG (reference sequence). The CDR3 sequence is 12 residues long. CDR3 coding DNA: TGTGCCGTTAACAGGGGCCCGGGTGAGCAGTTCTTC. This codes for CAVNRGPGEQFF.

This clone was observed at least ten times. The chain uses TRBV15 and TRBJ2-1; tentative D call: TRBD2 (5 bases). This CDR3 is 17 amino acids long. Germline loops: CDR1 LNHNV, CDR2 YYDKDF (reference sequence). V lost 5 bases and J lost 7, with 24 bases in between. Here the CDR3 DNA reads TGTGCCACCAGCCCCCCCGCAGTGAGGGCCGGAGAAAATGAGCAGTTCTTC. It encodes CATSPPAVRAGENEQFF. The complete variable domain, with remaining parts taken from reference TRBV15 and TRBJ2-1, reads DAMVIQNPRYQVTQFGKPVTLSCSQTLNHNVMYWYQQKSSQAPKLLFHYYDKDFNNEADTPDNFQSRRPNTSFCFLDIRSPGLGDTAMYLCATSPPAVRAGENEQFFGPGTRLTVL.

This clone has at least ten counts. The J gene is TRBJ1-1, the V gene TRBV27, with no clear D. CDR1 is MNHEY, CDR2 SMNVEV, per germline (reference sequence). V lost 4 bases and J lost 12, with 12 bases in between. CDR3 length equals 11 residues. In DNA, the CDR3 is TGTGCCAGCAGTTCCTTACTGCTGACTTTCTTT. Translation: CASSSLLLTFF.